The T cell receptor (beta chain) described here comes from a study of T-cell memory formation after mild COVID-19. Across the study: TCR clusters largely stayed donor specific.

Study-wide points: Later expanders leaned CD4+, whereas day 15 to 85 contracting clones were balanced CD4/CD8. Contracting CD4+ clones lay largely in CM and EM, with CD8+ ones residing in EMRA.

Researchers used 5'RACE with constant-segment primers to make TCR alpha and TCR beta cDNA libraries that carry sample barcodes and UMIs. Via MiXCR, TCRdb re-called the 5' RACE reads, giving one row per CDR3 protein. The table shows around 200,000 distinct CDR3 sequences, with over 9.5% occurring only once. In this sample, this clonotype turned up a few times. Its target is unknown. J gave up 0 bases and V 4 bases, and 13 bases lay outside the gene matches. This CDR3 has 19 residues. The V gene's germline CDR1 is SGHVS and CDR2 FNYEAQ. The TCR sequence derives from a man aged 18 to 35 who had mild COVID-19 (a few samples of this study predate the infection). Cell type and time point are not known. The chain uses TRBV7-6 and TRBJ1-5; 9 nucleotides match TRBD1. The sample taken for sequencing was PBMCs or a T cell subset sorted from them (not recorded which). As DNA, the CDR3 is TGTGCCAGCAGCTCTTTGGAGGACAGGGGACTAGATAGCAATCAGCCCCAGCATTTT. Amino acid sequence: CASSSLEDRGLDSNQPQHF.